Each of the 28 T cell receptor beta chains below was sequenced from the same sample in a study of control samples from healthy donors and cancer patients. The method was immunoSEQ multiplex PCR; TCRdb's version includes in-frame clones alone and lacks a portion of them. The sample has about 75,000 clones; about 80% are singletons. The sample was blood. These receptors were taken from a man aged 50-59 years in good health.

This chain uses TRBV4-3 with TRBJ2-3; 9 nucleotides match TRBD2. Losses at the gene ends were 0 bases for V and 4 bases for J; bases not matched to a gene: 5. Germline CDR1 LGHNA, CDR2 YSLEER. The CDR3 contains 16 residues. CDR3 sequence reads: CASSQDQREVADTQYF. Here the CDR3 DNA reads TGCGCCAGCAGCCAAGATCAGCGGGAGGTCGCAGATACGCAGTATTTT.

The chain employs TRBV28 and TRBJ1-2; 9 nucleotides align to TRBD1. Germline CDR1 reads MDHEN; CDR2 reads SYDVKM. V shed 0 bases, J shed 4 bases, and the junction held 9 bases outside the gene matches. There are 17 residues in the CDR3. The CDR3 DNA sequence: TGTGCCAGCAGTTTATGGGACCGGGACAGGGCCCCCTATGGCTACACCTTC. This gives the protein CASSLWDRDRAPYGYTF.

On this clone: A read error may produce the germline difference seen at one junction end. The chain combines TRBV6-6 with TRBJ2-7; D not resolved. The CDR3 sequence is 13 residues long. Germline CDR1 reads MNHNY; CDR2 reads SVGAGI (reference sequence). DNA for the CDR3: TGTGCCAGCAGTGGTTTCGACGTAGACACCTGGGTGTTC. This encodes CASSGFDVDTWVF.

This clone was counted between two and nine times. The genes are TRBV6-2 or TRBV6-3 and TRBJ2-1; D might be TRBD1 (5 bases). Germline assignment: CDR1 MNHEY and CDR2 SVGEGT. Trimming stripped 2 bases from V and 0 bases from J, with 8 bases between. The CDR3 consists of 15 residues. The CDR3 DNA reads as TGTGCCAGCAGTTACGACAGTTACTCCTACAATGAGCAGTTCTTC. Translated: CASSYDSYSYNEQFF.

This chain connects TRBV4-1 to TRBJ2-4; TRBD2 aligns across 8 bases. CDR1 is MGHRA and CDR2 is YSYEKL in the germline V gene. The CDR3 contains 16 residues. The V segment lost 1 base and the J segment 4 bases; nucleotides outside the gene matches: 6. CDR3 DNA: TGCGCCAGCAGCCAAGGGGTCACTAGCGGAAAAAACATTCAGTACTTC. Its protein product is CASSQGVTSGKNIQYF.

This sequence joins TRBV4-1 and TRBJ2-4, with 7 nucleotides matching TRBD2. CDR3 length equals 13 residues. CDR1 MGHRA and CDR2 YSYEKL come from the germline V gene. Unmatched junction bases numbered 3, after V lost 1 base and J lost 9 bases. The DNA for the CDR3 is TGCGCCAGCAGCCAAGGGGGGGGTGGCATTCAGTACTTC. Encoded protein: CASSQGGGGIQYF.

CDR3 region: CASSPIETLRNEQFF. CDR3 nucleotides: TGTGCCAGCAGCCCTATTGAGACCCTCCGTAATGAGCAGTTCTTC. This chain links TRBV3-1 (or the pseudogene TRBV3-2) with TRBJ2-1; D is uncertain. CDR3 length: 15 residues. Per germline, CDR1 LGHDT and CDR2 YNNKEL (reference sequence). The V gene lost 4 bases and the J gene lost 7 bases, with 17 bases spanning the gap.

The CDR3 protein is CASTFSPGTGWSYEQYF. CDR3 in DNA: TGCGCCAGCACTTTCTCCCCAGGGACAGGGTGGTCCTACGAGCAGTACTTC. V is TRBV5-1 and J is TRBJ2-7, with 9 nucleotides matching TRBD1. The junction had 14 bases not matched to a gene; V was cut back by 6 bases and J by 1 base. Germline assignment: CDR1 SGHRS and CDR2 YFSETQ. This CDR3 is 17 amino acids long.

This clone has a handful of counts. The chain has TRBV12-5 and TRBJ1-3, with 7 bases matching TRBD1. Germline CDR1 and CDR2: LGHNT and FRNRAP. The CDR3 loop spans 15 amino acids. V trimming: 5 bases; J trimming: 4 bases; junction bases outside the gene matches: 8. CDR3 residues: CASGAAGGGGNTIYF. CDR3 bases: TGTGCTAGTGGTGCAGCAGGGGGGGGAGGAAACACCATATATTTT.

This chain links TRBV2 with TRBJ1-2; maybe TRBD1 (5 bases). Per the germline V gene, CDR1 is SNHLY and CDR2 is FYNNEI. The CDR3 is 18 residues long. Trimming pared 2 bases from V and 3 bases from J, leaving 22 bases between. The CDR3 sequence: CASSENLFFLGTDYGYTF. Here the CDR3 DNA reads TGTGCCAGCAGTGAAAATCTATTTTTCCTGGGGACGGACTATGGCTACACCTTC.

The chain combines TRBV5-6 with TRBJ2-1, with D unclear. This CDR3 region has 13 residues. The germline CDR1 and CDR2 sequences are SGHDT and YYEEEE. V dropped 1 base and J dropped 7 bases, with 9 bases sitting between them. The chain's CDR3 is CASSLIPGNEQFF. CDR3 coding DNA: TGTGCCAGCAGCTTGATCCCCGGTAATGAGCAGTTCTTC.

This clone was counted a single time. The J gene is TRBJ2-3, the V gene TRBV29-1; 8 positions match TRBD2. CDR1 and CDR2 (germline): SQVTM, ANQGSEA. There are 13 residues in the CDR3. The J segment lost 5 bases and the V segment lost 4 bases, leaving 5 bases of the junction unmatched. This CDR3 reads CSVGAGGIDTQYF. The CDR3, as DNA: TGCAGCGTTGGGGCGGGAGGAATAGATACGCAGTATTTT.

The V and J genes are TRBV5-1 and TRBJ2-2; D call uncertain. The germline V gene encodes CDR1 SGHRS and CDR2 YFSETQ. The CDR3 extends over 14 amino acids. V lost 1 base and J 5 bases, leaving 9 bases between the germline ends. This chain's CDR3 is CASSLWQETGELFF. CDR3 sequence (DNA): TGCGCCAGCAGCTTGTGGCAGGAGACCGGGGAGCTGTTTTTT.

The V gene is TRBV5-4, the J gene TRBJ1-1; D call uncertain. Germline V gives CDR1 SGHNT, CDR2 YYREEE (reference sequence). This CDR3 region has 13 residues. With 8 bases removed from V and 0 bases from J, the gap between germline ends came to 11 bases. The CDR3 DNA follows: TGTGCCAGTGGGTTCAGCATGAACACTGAAGCTTTCTTT. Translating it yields CASGFSMNTEAFF.

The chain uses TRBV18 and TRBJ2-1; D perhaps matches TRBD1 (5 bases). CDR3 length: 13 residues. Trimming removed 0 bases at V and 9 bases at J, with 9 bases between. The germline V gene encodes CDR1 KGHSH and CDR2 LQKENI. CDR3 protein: CASSPPAGFEQFF. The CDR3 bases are TGTGCCAGCTCACCACCGGCAGGGTTTGAGCAGTTCTTC.

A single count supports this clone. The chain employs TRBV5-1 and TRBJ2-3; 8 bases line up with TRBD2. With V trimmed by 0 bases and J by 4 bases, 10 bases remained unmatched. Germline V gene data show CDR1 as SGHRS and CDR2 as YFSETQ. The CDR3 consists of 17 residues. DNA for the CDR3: TGCGCCAGCAGCTTGGTATTCAGCGGGAGTATCGCAGATACGCAGTATTTT. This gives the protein CASSLVFSGSIADTQYF.

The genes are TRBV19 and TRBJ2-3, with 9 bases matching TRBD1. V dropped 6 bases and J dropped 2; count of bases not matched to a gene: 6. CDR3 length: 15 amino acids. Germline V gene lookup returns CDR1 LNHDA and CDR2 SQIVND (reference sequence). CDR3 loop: CASSLRDRATDTQYF. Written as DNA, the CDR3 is TGTGCCAGTAGCCTCCGGGACAGGGCCACAGATACGCAGTATTTT.

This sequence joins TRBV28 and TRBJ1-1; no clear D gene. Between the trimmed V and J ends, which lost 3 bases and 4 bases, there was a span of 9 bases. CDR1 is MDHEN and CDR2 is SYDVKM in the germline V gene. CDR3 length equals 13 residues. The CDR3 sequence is CASSLGRGTEAFF. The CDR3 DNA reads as TGTGCCAGCAGTTTGGGCAGAGGCACTGAAGCTTTCTTT.

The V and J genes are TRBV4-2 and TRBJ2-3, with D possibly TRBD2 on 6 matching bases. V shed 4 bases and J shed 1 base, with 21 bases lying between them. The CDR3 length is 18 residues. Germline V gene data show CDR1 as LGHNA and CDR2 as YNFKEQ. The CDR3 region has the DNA TGTGCCAGCAGCCTAAGCCCCGTAGCGGCCGGGGGCACAGATACGCAGTATTTT. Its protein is CASSLSPVAAGGTDTQYF.

Here the CDR3 reads CASSPNRDNEQFF. The CDR3, as DNA: TGTGCCAGTAGCCCAAACCGGGACAATGAGCAGTTCTTC. The rearrangement uses TRBV19 and TRBJ2-1; D not resolved. The CDR3 runs to 13 residues. CDR1 and CDR2 (germline): LNHDA, SQIVND (reference sequence). V lost 6 bases to trimming and J lost 5 bases, with 11 bases between them. The entire variable domain, with the rest obtained from reference TRBV19 and TRBJ2-1, is as follows: DGGITQSPKYLFRKEGQNVTLSCEQNLNHDAMYWYRQDPGQGLRLIYYSQIVNDFQKGDIAEGYSVSREKKESFPLTVTSAQKNPTAFYLCASSPNRDNEQFFGPGTRLTVL.

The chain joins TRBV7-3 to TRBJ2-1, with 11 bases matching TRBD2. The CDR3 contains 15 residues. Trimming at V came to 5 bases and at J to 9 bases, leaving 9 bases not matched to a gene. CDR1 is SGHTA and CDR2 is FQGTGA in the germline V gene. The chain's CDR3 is CASSVIAGGVGEQFF. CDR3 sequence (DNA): TGTGCCAGCAGCGTTATAGCGGGAGGGGTTGGTGAGCAGTTCTTC.

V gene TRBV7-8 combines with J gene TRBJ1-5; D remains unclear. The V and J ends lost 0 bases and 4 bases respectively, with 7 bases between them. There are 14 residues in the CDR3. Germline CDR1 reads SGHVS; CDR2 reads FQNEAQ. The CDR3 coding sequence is TGTGCCAGCAGCTTAGCACCATGGAATCAGCCCCAGCATTTT. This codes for CASSLAPWNQPQHF.

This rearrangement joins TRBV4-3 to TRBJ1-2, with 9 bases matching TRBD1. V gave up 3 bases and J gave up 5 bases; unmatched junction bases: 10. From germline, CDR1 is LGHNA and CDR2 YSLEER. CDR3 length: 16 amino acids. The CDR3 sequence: CASSQRLGQGFYGYTF. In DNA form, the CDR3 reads TGCGCCAGCAGCCAGCGACTGGGACAGGGTTTTTATGGCTACACCTTC.

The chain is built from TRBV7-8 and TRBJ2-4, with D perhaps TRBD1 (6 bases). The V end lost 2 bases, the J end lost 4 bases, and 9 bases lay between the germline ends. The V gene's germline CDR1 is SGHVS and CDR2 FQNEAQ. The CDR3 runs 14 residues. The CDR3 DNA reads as TGTGCCAGCAGCTTAAGGACAGAAAAAAACATTCAGTACTTC. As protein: CASSLRTEKNIQYF.

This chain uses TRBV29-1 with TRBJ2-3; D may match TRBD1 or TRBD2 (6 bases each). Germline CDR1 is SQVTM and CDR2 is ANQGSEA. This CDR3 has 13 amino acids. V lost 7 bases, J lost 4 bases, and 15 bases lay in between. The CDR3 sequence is CSAEEGEADTQYF. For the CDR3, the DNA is TGCAGCGCCGAGGAGGGGGAGGCAGATACGCAGTATTTT.

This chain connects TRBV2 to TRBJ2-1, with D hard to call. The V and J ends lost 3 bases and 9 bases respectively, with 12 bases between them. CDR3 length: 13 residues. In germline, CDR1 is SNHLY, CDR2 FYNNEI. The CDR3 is CASSEAGVSEQFF. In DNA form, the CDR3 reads TGTGCCAGCAGTGAGGCAGGTGTCAGTGAGCAGTTCTTC.

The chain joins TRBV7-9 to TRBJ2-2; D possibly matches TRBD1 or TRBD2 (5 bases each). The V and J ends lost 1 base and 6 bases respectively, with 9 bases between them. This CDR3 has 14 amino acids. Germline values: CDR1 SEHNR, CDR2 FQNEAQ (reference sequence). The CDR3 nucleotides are TGTGCCAGCAGCTTAGTGGGGACCCCCGGGGAGCTGTTTTTT. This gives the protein CASSLVGTPGELFF.

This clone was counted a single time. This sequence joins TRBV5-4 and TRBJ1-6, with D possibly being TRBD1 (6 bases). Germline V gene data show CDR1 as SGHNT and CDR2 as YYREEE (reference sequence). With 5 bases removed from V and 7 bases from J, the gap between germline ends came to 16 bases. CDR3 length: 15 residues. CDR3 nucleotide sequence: TGTGCCAGCAGTCCCCGGGGGGACATCAATTCACCCCTCCACTTT. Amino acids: CASSPRGDINSPLHF.